This passage covers 11 T cell receptor beta chains from one sample sequenced in a study of blood T cell repertoires in COVID-19. TCRdb's copy holds only in-frame clones and misses some; the assay was immunoSEQ multiplex PCR. The repertoire includes about 140,000 clones, more than 75% of them detected once, and about 4.1% sits in the top ten. Sequencing input: peripheral blood. The receptors stem from a woman in her thirties or forties with acute or convalescent COVID-19.

There are many counts of this clone. The sample has other DNA sequences that encode this CDR3 too. The CDR3: CASSRGGNQPQHF. For the CDR3, the DNA is TGTGCCAGCAGCCGGGGGGGGAATCAGCCCCAGCATTTT. This rearrangement joins TRBV12-3 or TRBV12-4 to TRBJ1-5, with D possibly being TRBD1 (5 bases). Between the trimmed V and J ends, which lost 6 bases and 4 bases, there was a span of 10 bases. The CDR3 spans 13 residues.

This clone was counted between two and nine times. The genes are TRBV7-9 and TRBJ1-4; D is undetermined. Germline V CDR1 and CDR2: SEHNR, FQNEAQ (reference sequence). This CDR3 is 14 amino acids long. V was pared by 6 bases and J by 6 bases, with 14 bases between. The CDR3 bases are TGTGCCAGCAGTTCCGGGAACCAATATGAAAAACTGTTTTTT. Encoded protein: CASSSGNQYEKLFF.

This clone showed up many times. A read error may be the cause here, since a much bigger clone is one base away. Other DNA sequences in this specimen translate into the identical CDR3. The chain employs TRBV12-3 or TRBV12-4 and TRBJ1-1, with D hard to call. The CDR3 consists of 13 residues. V was clipped by 2 bases and J by 1 base, with 5 bases between them. CDR3 sequence: CASSLSRNTEAFF. In DNA form, the CDR3 reads TGTGCCAGCAGTTTAAGCCGGAACACTGAAGCTTTCTTT.

The rearrangement joins TRBV2 to TRBJ1-2; weak D call: TRBD1 (6 bases). Trimming took off 3 bases at V and 4 bases at J, with 15 bases between the two ends. Germline CDR1 reads SNHLY; CDR2 reads FYNNEI. This CDR3 is 15 amino acids long. The CDR3 region is CASSDSEQGAYGYTF. CDR3 sequence (DNA): TGTGCCAGCAGTGATAGCGAACAGGGAGCCTATGGCTACACCTTC.

The genes are TRBV6-6 and TRBJ2-6, with D hard to call. Germline V gene lookup returns CDR1 MNHNY and CDR2 SVGAGI (reference sequence). Trimming pared 2 bases from V and 2 bases from J, leaving 7 bases between. This CDR3 has 15 residues. The CDR3, as DNA: TGTGCCAGCAGTTACGATGCAGCTGGGGCCAACGTCCTGACTTTC. Translation gives CASSYDAAGANVLTF.

This chain joins TRBV6-2 or TRBV6-3 and TRBJ2-5; 7 bases match TRBD2. The V gene's germline CDR1 is MNHEY and CDR2 SVGEGT. V lost 6 bases and J lost 5; bases outside the gene matches: 18. The CDR3 has 17 amino acids. As DNA, the CDR3 is TGTGCCAGCAGCCGCGGGGCATGGGCGGGAGAGGGGGAGACCCAGTACTTC. Translation gives CASSRGAWAGEGETQYF.

This clone was detected a few times. CDR3 in DNA: TGTGCCAGCAGCGCTACGGACAAAGCAAAACTGTTTTTT. Its protein product is CASSATDKAKLFF. This rearrangement joins TRBV9 to TRBJ1-4; D is possibly TRBD1 (5 bases). Germline V gene lookup returns CDR1 SGDLS and CDR2 YYNGEE. The CDR3 extends over 13 amino acids. V shed 3 bases and J shed 10 bases, with 13 bases lying between them. The entire variable domain, with the rest obtained from reference TRBV9 and TRBJ1-4, is as follows: DSGVTQTPKHLITATGQRVTLRCSPRSGDLSVYWYQQSLDQGLQFLIQYYNGEERAKGNILERFSAQQFPDLHSELNLSSLELGDSALYFCASSATDKAKLFFGSGTQLSVL.

This chain joins TRBV7-2 and TRBJ1-2; maybe TRBD1 (6 bases). This CDR3 comprises 14 residues. The V gene's germline CDR1 is SGHTA and CDR2 FQGNSA. The germline V and J ends were trimmed by 1 base and 7 bases, with 13 bases remaining between them. The CDR3 loop is CASSLVRSGVGYTF. The CDR3 DNA sequence: TGTGCCAGCAGCTTAGTCCGTTCAGGGGTTGGCTACACCTTC.

The chain uses TRBV6-5 and TRBJ1-2; D call uncertain. The V gene lost 6 bases and the J gene lost 0 bases, with 8 bases spanning the gap. CDR1 and CDR2 from the germline V gene are MNHEY and SVGAGI. The length of the CDR3 is 13 residues. The DNA for the CDR3 is TGTGCCAGCAGAGTTACAACTAACTATGGCTACACCTTC. Protein sequence: CASRVTTNYGYTF.

CDR3 nucleotides: TGTGCCAGCAGCCCAGGGAGGACCTACAATGAGCAGTTCTTC. Protein sequence: CASSPGRTYNEQFF. The V and J genes are TRBV7-2 and TRBJ2-1; tentative D call: TRBD2 (6 bases). The V and J ends lost 5 bases and 2 bases respectively, with 10 bases between them. The CDR3 runs to 14 residues. Germline CDR1 and CDR2: SGHTA and FQGNSA. The full variable domain, in which reference TRBV7-2 and TRBJ2-1 provide the parts outside the CDR3, is GAGVSQSPSNKVTEKGKDVELRCDPISGHTALYWYRQSLGQGLEFLIYFQGNSAPDKSGLPSDRFSAERTGGSVSTLTIQRTQQEDSAVYLCASSPGRTYNEQFFGPGTRLTVL.

This chain connects TRBV29-1 to TRBJ2-5; D is uncertain. CDR1 is SQVTM, CDR2 ANQGSEA, per germline. The CDR3 length is 12 residues. The ends were cut back, 3 bases at V and 4 bases at J, with 9 bases in the middle. DNA for the CDR3: TGCAGCGTTGACCCCGGCGGAGAGACCCAGTACTTC. It specifies CSVDPGGETQYF.